This T cell receptor (beta chain) stems from a study of shared clonotypes between healthy human individuals. The germline V gene encodes CDR1 ENHRY and CDR2 SYGVKD. Trimming stripped 0 bases from V and 5 bases from J, with 10 bases between. The CDR3 extends over 14 amino acids. Sorted subsets were amplified in replicate PCRs using about 210 ng DNA, about 30,000 T cell genomes. Per the original data handling: Owing to the provision of junction-only sequences devoid of quality scores by immunoSEQ, filtering differed. Produced via immunoSEQ multiplex PCR; TCRdb's table is partial and in-frame only. V, J and clone size were drawn from that table, and D and trimming were deduced from the DNA. This sample carries roughly 890,000 clones, around 93% of them seen once, and the ten largest clones take about 24%. Study observations and caveats: Read depth was anticipated to influence clonotype sharing among donors. Among a few donors, about 4.6% of naive CD4 clonotypes were found in common.

A note on this clone: What it binds is not known.

As defined, naive CD8 cells were CD45RO-negative and positively selected for CCR7, with terminally differentiated effector memory CD45RA+ cells excluded. The clonotype comes from a man aged 30-40 years in good health. The specimen was naive CD8+ T cells sorted from blood. The chain employs TRBV10-3 and TRBJ1-1; D may be TRBD1 (6 bases). CDR3 protein: CAISESGGRTEAFF. The CDR3 DNA reads as TGTGCCATCAGTGAGTCAGGGGGAAGGACTGAAGCTTTCTTT.